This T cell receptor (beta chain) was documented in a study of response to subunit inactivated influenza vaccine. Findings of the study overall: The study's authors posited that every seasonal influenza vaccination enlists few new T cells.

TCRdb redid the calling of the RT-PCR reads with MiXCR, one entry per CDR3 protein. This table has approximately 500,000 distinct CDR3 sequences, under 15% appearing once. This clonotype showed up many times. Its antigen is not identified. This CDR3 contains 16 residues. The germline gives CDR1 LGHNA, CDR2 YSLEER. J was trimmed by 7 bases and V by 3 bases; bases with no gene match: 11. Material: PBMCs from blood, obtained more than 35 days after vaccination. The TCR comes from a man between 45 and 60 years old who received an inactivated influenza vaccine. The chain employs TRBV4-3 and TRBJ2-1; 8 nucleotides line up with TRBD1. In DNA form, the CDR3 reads TGCGCCAGCAGCCATTCGGGTGGGACAGGAACGAATGAGCAGTTCTTC. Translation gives CASSHSGGTGTNEQFF.